The clone carrying this TCR beta chain was recorded many times. The data belong to a study of T cells in Graves' hyperthyroidism and ophthalmopathy. Study overall: Peripheral blood sampling occurred at initial diagnosis, before any treatment.

Stable Graves' hyperthyroidism meant no ophthalmopathy progression within 18 months. Investigators excluded patients with uncontrolled infection, other autoimmune disease, pregnancy or lactation. The CDR3 is 16 amino acids. Germline values: CDR1 MNHEY, CDR2 SVGEGT. V lost 0 bases to trimming and J lost 10 bases, with 16 bases between them. What was amplified from RNA transcripts were TCR beta CDR3 regions. With the HTBI primer set, the TCR CDR3 went through a first round of RT-PCR. TCRdb itself ran the multiplex PCR reads through MiXCR, one entry per CDR3 protein. Here the sample spans around 300,000 distinct CDR3 sequences, around 15% being singletons.

Specimen: blood. The sequence was obtained from a middle-aged woman with Graves' hyperthyroidism. This chain uses TRBV6-2 or TRBV6-3 with TRBJ1-6, with D maybe TRBD1 (5 bases). CDR3 DNA: TGTGCCAGCAGTTACTCTGGGACCGTCTTCAACTCACCCCTCCACTTT. It translates to CASSYSGTVFNSPLHF.